Each of the 3 T cell receptor beta chains below was sequenced from the same sample in a study of blood T cell repertoires in COVID-19. Here immunoSEQ multiplex PCR was the method, and the copy in TCRdb shows in-frame clones only, minus some. The sample includes a few hundred thousand clones, about 88% of them seen just once. Sequencing was done on a sample of PBMCs or T cells enriched from blood (not recorded which). These receptors came from a woman in her forties or fifties who had been exposed to COVID-19.

In its sample, this clone was seen once. Distinct nucleotide sequences in the sample also encode this CDR3. The chain has TRBV12-3 or TRBV12-4 and TRBJ2-7; no definite D call. There are 12 residues in the CDR3. V was trimmed by 3 bases and J by 3 bases, leaving 6 bases between them. The CDR3 DNA is TGTGCCAGCAGTTTTTCAGGCTACGAGCAGTACTTC. Translation gives CASSFSGYEQYF.

The chain combines TRBV18 with TRBJ1-5, with 7 bases matching TRBD1. Per germline, CDR1 KGHSH and CDR2 LQKENI. V shed 3 bases, J shed 6 bases, and the junction held 14 bases outside the gene matches. The CDR3 runs to 17 residues. As DNA, the CDR3 is TGTGCCAGCTCACCCTATGGGAGGACCCAGGGGGGTCAGCCCCAGCATTTT. Protein sequence: CASSPYGRTQGGQPQHF.

The gene calls are TRBV27 and TRBJ1-6; TRBD1 aligns across 8 bases. Trimming took 5 bases from V and 9 from J; bases not matched to a gene: 12. This CDR3 is built from 16 residues. Germline lookup yields CDR1 MNHEY and CDR2 SMNVEV (reference sequence). The CDR3: CASSPVSGGRGSPLHF. The CDR3 region has the DNA TGTGCCAGCAGTCCCGTTTCAGGGGGCAGGGGTTCACCCCTCCACTTT.